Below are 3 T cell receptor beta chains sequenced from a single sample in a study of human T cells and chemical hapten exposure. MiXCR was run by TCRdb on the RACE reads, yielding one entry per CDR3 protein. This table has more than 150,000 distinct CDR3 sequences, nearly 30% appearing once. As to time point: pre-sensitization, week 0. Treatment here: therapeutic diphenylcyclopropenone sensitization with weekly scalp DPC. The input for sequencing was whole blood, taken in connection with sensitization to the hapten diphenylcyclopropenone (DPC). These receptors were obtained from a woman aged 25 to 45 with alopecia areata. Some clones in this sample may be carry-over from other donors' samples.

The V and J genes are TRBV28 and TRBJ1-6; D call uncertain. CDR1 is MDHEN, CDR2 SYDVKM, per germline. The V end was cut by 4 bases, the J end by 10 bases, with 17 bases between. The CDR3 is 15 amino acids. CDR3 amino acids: CASSSAPAFRSPLHF. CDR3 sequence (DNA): TGTGCCAGCAGTTCAGCCCCGGCCTTTAGGTCACCCCTCCACTTT.

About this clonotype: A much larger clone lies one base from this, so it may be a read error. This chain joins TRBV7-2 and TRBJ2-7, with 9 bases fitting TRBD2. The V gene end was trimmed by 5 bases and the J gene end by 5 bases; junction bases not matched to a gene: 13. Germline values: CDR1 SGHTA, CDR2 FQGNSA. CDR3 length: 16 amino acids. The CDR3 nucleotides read TGTGCCAGCAGCACCCAACCCATAGCGGGAGACAACGAGCAGTACTTC. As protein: CASSTQPIAGDNEQYF. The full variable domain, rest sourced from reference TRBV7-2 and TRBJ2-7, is GAGVSQSPSNKVTEKGKDVELRCDPISGHTALYWYRQSLGQGLEFLIYFQGNSAPDKSGLPSDRFSAERTGGSVSTLTIQRTQQEDSAVYLCASSTQPIAGDNEQYFGPGTRLTVT.

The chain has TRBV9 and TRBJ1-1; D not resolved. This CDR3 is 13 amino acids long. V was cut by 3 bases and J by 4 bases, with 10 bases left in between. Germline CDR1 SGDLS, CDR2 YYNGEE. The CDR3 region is CASSGNLGTEAFF. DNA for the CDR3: TGTGCCAGCAGCGGGAACCTGGGCACTGAAGCTTTCTTT.